The entry below describes one T cell receptor (beta chain). Its antigen is currently not known. It has no much larger one-base neighbor in the sample; base qualities were not kept. This record comes from a study of shared clonotypes between healthy human individuals (dated by TCRdb to 2018 to 2020). Background for the entire study: Two women and three men aged 18 to 49 years were included in the cohort. To increase sequencing depth and limit assay-specific biases, different laboratories used diverse techniques to prepare libraries and sequence TCR repertoires. The study deeply sequenced blood TCR repertoires of about five healthy adults to estimate repertoire size and the extent of clonotype sharing between individuals. Each donor's leukapheresis produced roughly between roughly 0.94 and 9.5 billion PBMCs.

Results and caveats for the whole study, not just this receptor: Only blood was sampled, and tissue TCR repertoires likely differ from those in blood. Pairwise subsampling indicated that sequencing depth was expected to affect the degree of clonotype sharing among donors. Because the study included a small number of donors, the genetic and exposure-history diversity represented was limited.

TCR CDR3 regions were amplified from genomic DNA by multiplex PCR using the deep immunoSEQ assay. For each cell subset, the extracted genomic DNA was distributed evenly across all wells of several immunoSEQ 96-well plates, and each plate served as one replicate. For unsorted PBMC, each replicate PCR was loaded with 300 to 350 ng genomic DNA, equivalent to around 30,000 T cell genomes. Unsorted PBMC genomic DNA was sequenced across ten immunoSEQ deep assay plates. Purified libraries were quantified with a Qubit 3.0 fluorometer, sized on a Bioanalyzer 2100, and re-quantified with the KAPA Library Quantification kit. Each immunoSEQ 96-well plate was sequenced on its own single-read 150-cycle Illumina NextSeq 550 flow cell. Per the authors' processing: The immunoSEQ output contained only junctional sequences without quality scores, so filtering could not match that applied to full-length reads. Sequences were annotated with PyIR, a Python wrapper for IgBLAST v1.9, using IMGT germline references to assign V/J genes and CDR3. Reads were filtered out if the reads had weak V/J assignments (E-value above 1e-6), no CDR3, stop codons, out-of-frame junctions, or ambiguous translated residues. V3J clonotypes were defined by identical inferred V gene, J gene, and CDR3 amino acid sequence. Percentage overlap between repertoires was computed as shared unique clonotypes divided by the size of the smaller repertoire. Richness of each repertoire was evaluated using RTK rarefaction, the Chao1 estimator, and Recon v2.1 estimates of unobserved clonotypes. TCRdb stores this immuneACCESS table with in-frame sequences only. Part of the clones is absent; in the studies checked, under half of the shortfall reflects unresolved V genes, and no reason is known for the rest. V and J calls plus clone size are reproduced from that table; the DNA served to infer D and trimming. The sample data list about 520,000 clones, and about 72% of these were observed just once. About 12% of the sample is in the top ten clones.

Donors were healthy HIV-negative adults with no recently reported acute infections or vaccinations. Every donor was a Caucasian adult living in Nashville, Tennessee, USA. For unsorted samples, roughly 90 million PBMCs were counted, and genomic DNA was extracted using the QIAamp DNA Blood Mini kit. Blood was collected by leukapheresis, and PBMCs were isolated by Ficoll-Histopaque density gradient centrifugation and then cryopreserved in liquid nitrogen vapor phase. Its CDR3 holds 14 amino acids, cysteine through phenylalanine. Only the CDR3 portion is preserved as DNA: 42 bases, with reading frame beginning at the first base. V is clipped by 1 base and J by 5 bases, and the sequence between their germline boundaries is 12 bases long. CDR1 is given as SGHAT and CDR2 as FQNNGV, both from the germline V gene.

This clonotype was obtained from a woman aged 40 to 50 in good health. Some clones in this sample may be carry-over from other donors' samples. The sample was PBMCs. The rearranged chain carries TRBV11-2 and TRBJ2-7; the D gene may be TRBD1 or TRBD2, since each aligns over 5 bases. The DNA sequence is given as TGTGCCAGCAGCTTAGCGGGGCCTGCCCACGAGCAGTACTTC. This gives the protein CASSLAGPAHEQYF.